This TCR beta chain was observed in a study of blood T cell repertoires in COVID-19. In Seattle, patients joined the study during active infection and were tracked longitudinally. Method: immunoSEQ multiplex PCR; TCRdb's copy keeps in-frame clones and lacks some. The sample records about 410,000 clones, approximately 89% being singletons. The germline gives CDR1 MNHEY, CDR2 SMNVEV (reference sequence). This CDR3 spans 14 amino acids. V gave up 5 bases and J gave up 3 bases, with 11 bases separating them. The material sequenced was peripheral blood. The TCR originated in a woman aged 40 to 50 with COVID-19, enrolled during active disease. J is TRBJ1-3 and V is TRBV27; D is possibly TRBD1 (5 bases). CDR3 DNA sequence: TGTGCCAGCAGTGTGACAGCACTTGGAAACACCATATATTTT. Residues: CASSVTALGNTIYF.